This T cell receptor beta chain stems from a study of T cell changes during pregnancy in multiple sclerosis. Trimming cost V 4 bases and J 0 bases, with 9 bases left between them. The CDR3 loop spans 15 amino acids. Germline V lookup: CDR1 PRHDT, CDR2 FYEKMQ (reference sequence). Clones were sequenced by immunoSEQ multiplex PCR, and TCRdb holds only the in-frame ones, with some missing. Of about 38,000 clones listed, just under 95% were seen once; the top ten hold around 8%. J is TRBJ1-4 and V is TRBV13; the D gene is possibly TRBD1 (6 bases). The sequences come from CD8+ T cells from peripheral blood mononuclear cells, collected in the third trimester of pregnancy. The sequence came from a female donor with multiple sclerosis, enrolled in a pregnancy study. CDR3 in amino acids: CASSSAGATNEKLFF. The CDR3 DNA reads TGTGCCAGCAGCTCCGCAGGGGCAACTAATGAAAAACTGTTTTTT.